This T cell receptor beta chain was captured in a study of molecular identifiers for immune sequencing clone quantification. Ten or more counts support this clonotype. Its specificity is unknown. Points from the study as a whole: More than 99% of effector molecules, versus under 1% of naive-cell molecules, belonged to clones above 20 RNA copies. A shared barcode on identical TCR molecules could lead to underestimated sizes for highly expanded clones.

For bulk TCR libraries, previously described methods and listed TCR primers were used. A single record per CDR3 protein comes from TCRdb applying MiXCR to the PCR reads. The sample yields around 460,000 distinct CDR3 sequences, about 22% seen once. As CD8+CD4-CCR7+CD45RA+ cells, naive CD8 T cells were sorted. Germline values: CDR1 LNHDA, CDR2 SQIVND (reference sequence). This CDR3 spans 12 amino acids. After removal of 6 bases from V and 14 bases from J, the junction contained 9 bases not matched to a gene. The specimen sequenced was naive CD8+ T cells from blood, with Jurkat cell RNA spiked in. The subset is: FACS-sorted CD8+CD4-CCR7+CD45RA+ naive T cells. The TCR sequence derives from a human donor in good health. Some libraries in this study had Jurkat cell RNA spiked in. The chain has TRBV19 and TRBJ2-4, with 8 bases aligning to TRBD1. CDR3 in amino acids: CASRSSGQEKYF. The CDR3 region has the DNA TGTGCCAGTAGGTCCTCGGGACAGGAGAAGTACTTC.